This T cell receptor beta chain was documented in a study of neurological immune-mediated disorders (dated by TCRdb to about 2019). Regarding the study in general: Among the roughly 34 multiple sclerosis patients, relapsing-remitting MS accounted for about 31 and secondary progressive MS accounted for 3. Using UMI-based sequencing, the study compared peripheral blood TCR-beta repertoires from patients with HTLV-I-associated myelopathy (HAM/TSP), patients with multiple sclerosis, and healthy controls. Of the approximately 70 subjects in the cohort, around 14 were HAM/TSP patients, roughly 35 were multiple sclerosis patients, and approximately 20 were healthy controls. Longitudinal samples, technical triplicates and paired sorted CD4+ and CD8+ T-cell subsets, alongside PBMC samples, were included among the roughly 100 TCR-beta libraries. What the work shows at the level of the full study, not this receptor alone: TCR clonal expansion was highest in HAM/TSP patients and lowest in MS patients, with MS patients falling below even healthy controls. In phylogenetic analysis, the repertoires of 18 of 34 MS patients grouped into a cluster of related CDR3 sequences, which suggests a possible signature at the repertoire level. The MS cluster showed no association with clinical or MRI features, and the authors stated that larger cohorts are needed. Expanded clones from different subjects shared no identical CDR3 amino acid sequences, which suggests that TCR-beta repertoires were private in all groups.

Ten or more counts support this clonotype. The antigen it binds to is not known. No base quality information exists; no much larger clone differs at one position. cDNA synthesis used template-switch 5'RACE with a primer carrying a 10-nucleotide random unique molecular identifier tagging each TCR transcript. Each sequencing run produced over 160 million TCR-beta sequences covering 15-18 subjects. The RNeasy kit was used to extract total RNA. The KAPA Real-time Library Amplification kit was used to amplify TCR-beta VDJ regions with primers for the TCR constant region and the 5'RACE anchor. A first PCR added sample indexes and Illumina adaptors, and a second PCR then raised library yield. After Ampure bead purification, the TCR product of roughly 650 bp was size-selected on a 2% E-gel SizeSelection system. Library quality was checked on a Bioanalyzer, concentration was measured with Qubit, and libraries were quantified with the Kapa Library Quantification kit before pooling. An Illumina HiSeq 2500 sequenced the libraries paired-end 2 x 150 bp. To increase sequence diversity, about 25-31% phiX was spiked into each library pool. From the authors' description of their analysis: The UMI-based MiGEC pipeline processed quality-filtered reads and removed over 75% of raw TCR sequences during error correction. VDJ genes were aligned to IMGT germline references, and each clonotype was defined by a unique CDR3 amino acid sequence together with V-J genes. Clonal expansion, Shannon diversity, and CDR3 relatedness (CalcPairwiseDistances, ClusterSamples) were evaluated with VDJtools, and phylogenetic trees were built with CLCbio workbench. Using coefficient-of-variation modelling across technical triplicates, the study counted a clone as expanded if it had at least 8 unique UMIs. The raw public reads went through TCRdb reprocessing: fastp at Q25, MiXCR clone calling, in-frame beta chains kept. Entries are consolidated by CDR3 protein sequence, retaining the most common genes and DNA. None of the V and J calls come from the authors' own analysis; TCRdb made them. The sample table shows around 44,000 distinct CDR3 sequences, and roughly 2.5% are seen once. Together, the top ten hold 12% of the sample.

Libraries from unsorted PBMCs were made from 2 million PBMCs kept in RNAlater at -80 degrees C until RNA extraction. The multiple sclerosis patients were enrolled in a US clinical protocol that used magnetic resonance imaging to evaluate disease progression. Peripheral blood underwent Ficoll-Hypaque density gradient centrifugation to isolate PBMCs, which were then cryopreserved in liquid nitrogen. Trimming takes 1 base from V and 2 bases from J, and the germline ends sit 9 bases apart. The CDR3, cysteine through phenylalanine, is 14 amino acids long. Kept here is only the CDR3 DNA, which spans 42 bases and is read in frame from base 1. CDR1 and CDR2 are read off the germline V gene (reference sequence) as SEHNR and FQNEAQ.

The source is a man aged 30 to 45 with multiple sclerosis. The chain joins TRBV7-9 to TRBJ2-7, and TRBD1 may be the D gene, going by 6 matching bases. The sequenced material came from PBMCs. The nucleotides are TGTGCCAGCAGCTTAGGTCGGACAGCCTACGAGCAGTACTTC. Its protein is CASSLGRTAYEQYF.